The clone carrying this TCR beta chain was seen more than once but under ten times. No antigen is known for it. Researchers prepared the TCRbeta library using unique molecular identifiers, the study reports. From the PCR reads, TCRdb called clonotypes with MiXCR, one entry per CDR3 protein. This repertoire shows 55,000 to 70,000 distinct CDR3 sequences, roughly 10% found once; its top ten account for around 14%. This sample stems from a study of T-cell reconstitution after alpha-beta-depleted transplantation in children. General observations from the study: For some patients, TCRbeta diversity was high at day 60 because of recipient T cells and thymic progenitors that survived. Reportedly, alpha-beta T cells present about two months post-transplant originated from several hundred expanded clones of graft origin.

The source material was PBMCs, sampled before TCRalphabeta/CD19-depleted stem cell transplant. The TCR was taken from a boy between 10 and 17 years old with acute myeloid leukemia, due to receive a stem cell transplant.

CDR3: CASSSLGGGAEQYV. The CDR3 coding sequence is TGTGCCAGCAGCTCCTTGGGCGGGGGGGCCGAGCAGTACGTC. The chain couples TRBV7-8 to TRBJ2-7; 9 positions match TRBD2. The germline gives CDR1 SGHVS, CDR2 FQNEAQ. This CDR3 is 14 amino acids long. Unmatched junction bases numbered 7, after V lost 4 bases and J lost 6 bases.